The present entry profiles one TCR beta chain with its context. Trimming removed 2 bases from V and 1 base from J; junction bases left unmatched: 10. The CDR3 extends over 18 amino acids. Looked up from germline, CDR1 is SGHKS and CDR2 is YYEKEE (reference sequence). The data are from a study of blood T cell repertoires in COVID-19. Original data processing: Estimates of nucleated cell counts were drawn from the amplification of reference gene primers. The protocol was immunoSEQ multiplex PCR, while the TCRdb copy is restricted to in-frame clones and leaves out a portion. V and J calls and clone size are those listed in that table; D and trimming were worked out from the DNA. The table shows 200,000 or so clones, with roughly 84% occurring only once.

The receptor comes from a man in his forties with active or convalescent COVID-19. The specimen was peripheral blood. This rearrangement joins TRBV5-5 to TRBJ1-5, with TRBD1 matching 9 bases. CDR3 in amino acids: CASSLRATGTGSNQPQHF. CDR3 sequence (DNA): TGTGCCAGCAGCTTAAGGGCTACCGGGACAGGGAGCAATCAGCCCCAGCATTTT.